The 3 T cell receptor beta chains below were found in one sample sequenced in a study of T-cell memory formation after mild COVID-19. TCRdb reprocessed the 5' RACE reads with MiXCR, giving one entry per CDR3 protein. The table shows hundreds of thousands of distinct CDR3 sequences, with approximately 16% occurring only once. The sequenced sample was PBMCs or a T cell subset sorted from them (not recorded which). These receptors came from a young man who had mild COVID-19 (a few samples of this study predate the infection). Cell type and time point are not known.

Many counts were recorded for this clonotype. The V call is TRBV21-1, the J call TRBJ2-7; whether TRBD1, the table's D call, matches the DNA was not checked. TRBV21-1 is termed a pseudogene. The CDR3 loop spans 14 amino acids. In DNA, the CDR3 is TGTGCCAGCAGCAAAAGGGACAGCTCCTACGAGCAGTACGTC. It encodes CASSKRDSSYEQYV.

The gene calls are TRBV18 and TRBJ1-2; 7 bases fit TRBD1. J gave up 4 bases and V 2 bases, and 4 bases lay outside the gene matches. The CDR3 has 14 residues. Per the germline V gene, CDR1 is KGHSH and CDR2 is LQKENI. CDR3 coding DNA: TGTGCCAGCTCACCAAGGGACAGCTCCTATGGCTACACCTTC. It codes for CASSPRDSSYGYTF.

V is TRBV7-8 and J is TRBJ2-7; 12 nucleotides agree with TRBD2. Germline values: CDR1 SGHVS, CDR2 FQNEAQ. Losses at the gene ends were 6 bases for V and 6 bases for J; bases not matched to a gene: 6. The CDR3 runs 14 residues. The CDR3 DNA reads as TGTGCCAGCAGGCTAGCGGGGGGGCAGGGCGAGCAGTACTTC. It specifies CASRLAGGQGEQYF. The variable domain in full, completed from reference TRBV7-8 and TRBJ2-7, reads GAGVSQSPRYKVAKRGQDVALRCDPISGHVSLFWYQQALGQGPEFLTYFQNEAQLDKSGLPSDRFFAERPEGSVSTLKIQRTQQEDSAVYLCASRLAGGQGEQYFGPGTRLTVT.